One and the same sample provided the 13 T cell receptor beta chains below, sequenced in a study of blood T cell repertoires in COVID-19. Sequencing was performed with immunoSEQ multiplex PCR; in TCRdb, only in-frame clones are kept and a portion is missing. The repertoire includes some 300,000 clones, roughly 90% of them detected once, and almost 9.5% sits in the top ten. The sample comprised PBMCs or T cells enriched from blood (not recorded which). These receptors were taken from a woman in her twenties or thirties who had recovered from COVID-19.

The chain joins TRBV5-1 to TRBJ2-1, with TRBD1 identical over 9 bases. Trimming removed 4 bases from V and 16 bases from J; junction bases left unmatched: 12. The germline V gene has CDR1 SGHRS and CDR2 YFSETQ. CDR3 length equals 13 residues. The CDR3 nucleotides read TGCGCCAGCAGCCCCCGGGACAGGGTTCGCGACTTCTTC. It codes for CASSPRDRVRDFF.

The count of this clone is one. The chain carries TRBV3-1 (or the pseudogene TRBV3-2) and TRBJ1-1; D gene uncertain. Trimming took 1 base from V and 10 from J, leaving 13 bases between them. The V gene's germline CDR1 is LGHDT and CDR2 YNNKEL (reference sequence). CDR3 size: 13 residues. This CDR3 reads CASSQGGTLGAFF. For the CDR3, the DNA is TGTGCCAGCAGCCAAGGGGGAACACTAGGAGCTTTCTTT.

The genes are TRBV2 and TRBJ1-1; 7 nucleotides line up with TRBD1. The CDR3 loop spans 14 amino acids. Germline assignment: CDR1 SNHLY and CDR2 FYNNEI. Unmatched junction bases numbered 9, after V lost 10 bases and J lost 1 base. This CDR3 reads CAIPKGQPNTEAFF. The CDR3 DNA reads TGTGCCATCCCAAAGGGACAGCCGAACACTGAAGCTTTCTTT.

This chain connects TRBV28 to TRBJ1-2; TRBD1 matches at 7 bases. This CDR3 contains 14 residues. The V and J ends lost 6 bases and 8 bases, in that order; junction bases with no gene match: 12. CDR1 and CDR2 from the germline V gene are MDHEN and SYDVKM. The CDR3 DNA sequence: TGTGCCAGCAGCCTTTCACCAGGGACAGTAGGCTACACCTTC. It specifies CASSLSPGTVGYTF.

The J gene is TRBJ2-7, the V gene TRBV6-2 or TRBV6-3, with D perhaps matching TRBD1 (6 bases). The V and J ends lost 7 bases and 0 bases respectively, with 10 bases between them. Looked up from germline, CDR1 is MNHEY and CDR2 is SVGEGT. The CDR3 contains 13 residues. The CDR3 DNA is TGTGCCAGCACCCCGGACAGCTCCTACGAGCAGTACTTC. Encoded protein: CASTPDSSYEQYF.

This chain uses TRBV6-9 with TRBJ1-5, with TRBD1 identical over 8 bases. This CDR3 is built from 17 residues. V gave up 2 bases and J gave up 2 bases; unmatched junction bases: 8. From germline, CDR1 is MNHGY and CDR2 SVAAGI. Here the CDR3 reads CASSYPGDRRCNQPQHF. CDR3 sequence (DNA): TGTGCCAGCAGTTATCCGGGGGACAGGAGATGCAATCAGCCCCAGCATTTT.

The sample holds one count of this clone. V and J are TRBV18 and TRBJ1-2, with D perhaps TRBD1 (6 bases). Germline CDR1 reads KGHSH; CDR2 reads LQKENI. The CDR3 sequence is 15 residues long. V was pared by 4 bases and J by 6 bases, with 18 bases between. CDR3 amino acids: CASSLSTGLGHGYTF. The CDR3 DNA reads as TGTGCCAGCTCACTCTCAACAGGGTTGGGACATGGCTACACCTTC.

This clone is a singleton in its sample. The genes are TRBV7-2 and TRBJ2-4; TRBD2 matches 10 bases. Germline V gives CDR1 SGHTA, CDR2 FQGNSA. This CDR3 has 15 amino acids. The trim removed 5 bases at V and 7 bases at J, leaving 8 bases unmatched. The CDR3 sequence: CASSPPAGGGNIQYF. The CDR3 DNA follows: TGTGCCAGCAGCCCACCAGCGGGAGGGGGTAACATTCAGTACTTC.

The chain recombines TRBV6-5 with TRBJ2-2, with 7 bases that match TRBD1. In germline, CDR1 is MNHEY, CDR2 SVGAGI. J was trimmed by 6 bases and V by 10 bases; bases with no gene match: 8. The CDR3 covers 13 residues. DNA of the CDR3: TGTGCCATACGAAAGCAGGGGGCCGGGGAGCTGTTTTTT. This codes for CAIRKQGAGELFF.

This sequence joins TRBV5-6 and TRBJ1-1, with 8 bases matching TRBD1. Germline V CDR1 and CDR2: SGHDT, YYEEEE. V was clipped by 1 base and J by 7 bases; unmatched bases: 9. The length of the CDR3 is 15 residues. In DNA form, the CDR3 reads TGTGCCAGCAGCTTGAGGACAGGGTCAATAGTTGAAGCTTTCTTT. Translated: CASSLRTGSIVEAFF.

The rearrangement joins TRBV20-1 to TRBJ2-4, with 8 positions matching TRBD2. The CDR3 has 16 residues. Germline values: CDR1 DFQATT, CDR2 SNEGSKA (reference sequence). Unmatched junction bases numbered 13, after V lost 3 bases and J lost 6 bases. CDR3 in DNA: TGCAGTGCTAGTCTTGCGGGAGGACGCAGTAGAAACATTCAGTACTTC. Amino acids: CSASLAGGRSRNIQYF.

This chain uses TRBV11-1 with TRBJ1-2, with TRBD1 identical over 8 bases. This CDR3 region has 15 residues. J lost 4 bases, V lost 5 bases, and 9 bases had no gene match. CDR1 and CDR2 (germline): SGHAT, FQDESV (reference sequence). The CDR3 sequence is CASSQKLTGVYGYTF. CDR3 DNA sequence: TGTGCCAGCAGCCAAAAACTGACAGGGGTCTATGGCTACACCTTC. Using reference TRBV11-1 and TRBJ1-2 for the parts outside the CDR3, the full variable domain is EAEVAQSPRYKITEKSQAVAFWCDPISGHATLYWYRQILGQGPELLVQFQDESVVDDSQLPKDRFSAERLKGVDSTLKIQPAELGDSAMYLCASSQKLTGVYGYTFGSGTRLTVV.

V is TRBV7-9 and J is TRBJ1-5; D might be TRBD1 (6 bases). The CDR3 is made up of 16 amino acids. Trimming stripped 1 base from V and 4 bases from J, with 14 bases between. The germline gives CDR1 SEHNR, CDR2 FQNEAQ (reference sequence). The CDR3 DNA reads TGTGCCAGCAGCTTAGTACTCGGGGGGCGGAATCAGCCCCAGCATTTT. It is translated as CASSLVLGGRNQPQHF.